The text below deals with one T cell receptor (beta chain). Its matching antigen is unknown. Germline CDR1 is GTSNPN and CDR2 is SVGIG (reference sequence). The CDR3 has 14 residues. The germline V and J ends were trimmed by 3 bases and 2 bases, with 11 bases remaining between them. Expressed TCRB transcripts were sequenced after all isolated RNA was converted to cDNA. Only in-frame clones appear in the TCRdb table, and some are missing; sequencing was by immunoSEQ multiplex PCR. The sample includes some 290,000 clones, roughly a quarter of them seen just once. This entry comes from a study of beta chain features in type 1 diabetes. Study-wide results and caveats: There was a moderate but significant shortening of TCRB CDR3s in all four CD4+ subsets of Type 1 diabetes patients. Patients with type 1 diabetes showed fewer VDJ junction insertions and more deletions. Still unanswered here is whether HLA type influences TCRB rearrangement.

The source material was naive CD4+ T cells from blood. The receptor was derived from a woman in her 30s with type 1 diabetes. V and J are TRBV30 and TRBJ1-3, with D possibly matching TRBD1 (5 bases). Here the CDR3 reads CAWRGTDAGNTIYF. The CDR3 DNA reads as TGTGCCTGGAGAGGGACTGATGCTGGAAACACCATATATTTT.